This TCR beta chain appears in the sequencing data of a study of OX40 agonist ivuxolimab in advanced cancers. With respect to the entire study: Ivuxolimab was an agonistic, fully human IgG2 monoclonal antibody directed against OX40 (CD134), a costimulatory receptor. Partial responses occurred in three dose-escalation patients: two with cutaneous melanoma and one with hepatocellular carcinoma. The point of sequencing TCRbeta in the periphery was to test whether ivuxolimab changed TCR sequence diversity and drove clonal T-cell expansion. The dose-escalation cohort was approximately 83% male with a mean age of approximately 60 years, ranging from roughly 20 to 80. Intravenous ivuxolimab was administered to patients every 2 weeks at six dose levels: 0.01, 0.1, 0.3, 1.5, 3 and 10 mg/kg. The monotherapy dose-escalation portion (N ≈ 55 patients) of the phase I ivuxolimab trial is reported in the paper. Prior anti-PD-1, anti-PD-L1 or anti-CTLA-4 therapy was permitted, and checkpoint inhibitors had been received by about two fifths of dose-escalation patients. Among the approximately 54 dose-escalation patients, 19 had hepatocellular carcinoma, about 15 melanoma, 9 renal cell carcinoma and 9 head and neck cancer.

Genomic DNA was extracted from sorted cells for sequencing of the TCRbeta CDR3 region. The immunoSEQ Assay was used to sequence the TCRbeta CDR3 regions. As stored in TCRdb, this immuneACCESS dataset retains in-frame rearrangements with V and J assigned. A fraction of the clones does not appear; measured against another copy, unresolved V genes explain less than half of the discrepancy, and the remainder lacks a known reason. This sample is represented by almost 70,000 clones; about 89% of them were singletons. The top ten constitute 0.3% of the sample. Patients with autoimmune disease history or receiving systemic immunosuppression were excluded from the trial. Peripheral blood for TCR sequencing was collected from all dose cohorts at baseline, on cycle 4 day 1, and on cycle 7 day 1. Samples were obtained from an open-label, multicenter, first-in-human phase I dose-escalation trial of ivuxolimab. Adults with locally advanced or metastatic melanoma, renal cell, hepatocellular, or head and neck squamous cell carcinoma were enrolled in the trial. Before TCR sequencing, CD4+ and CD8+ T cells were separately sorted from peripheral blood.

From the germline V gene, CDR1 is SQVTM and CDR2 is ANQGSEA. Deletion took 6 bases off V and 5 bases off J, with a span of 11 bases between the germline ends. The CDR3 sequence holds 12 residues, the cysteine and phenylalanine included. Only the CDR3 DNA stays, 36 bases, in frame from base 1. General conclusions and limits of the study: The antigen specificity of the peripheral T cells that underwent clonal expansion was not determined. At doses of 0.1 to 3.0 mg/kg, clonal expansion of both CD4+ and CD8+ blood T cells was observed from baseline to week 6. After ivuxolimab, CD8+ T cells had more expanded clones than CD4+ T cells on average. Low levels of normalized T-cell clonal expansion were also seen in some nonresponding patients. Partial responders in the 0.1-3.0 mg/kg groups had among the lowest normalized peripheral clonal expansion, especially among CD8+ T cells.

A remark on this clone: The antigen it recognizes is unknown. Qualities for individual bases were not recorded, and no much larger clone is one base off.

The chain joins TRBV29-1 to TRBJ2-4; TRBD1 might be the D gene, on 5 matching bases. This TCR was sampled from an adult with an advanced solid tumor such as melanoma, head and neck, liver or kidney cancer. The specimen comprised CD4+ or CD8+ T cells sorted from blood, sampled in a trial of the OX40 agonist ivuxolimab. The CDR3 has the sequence CSVDTHENIQYF. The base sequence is TGCAGCGTGGACACGCACGAAAACATTCAGTACTTC.